The following is a T cell receptor beta chain sequence with its context. Its antigen is still unknown. The sample comes from a study of cytomegalovirus exposure and HLA in healthy donors. Study conclusions and caveats: Per a later analysis, HLA-associated TCR beta chains showed more clonal expansion than other, equally common TCR beta chains.

Both 60 Vbeta primers and 13 Jbeta primers went into the PCR. Here immunoSEQ multiplex PCR was the method, and the copy in TCRdb shows in-frame clones only, minus some. In the table there are around 160,000 clones, 60% to 85% of which are singletons. Healthy bone marrow donors formed the donor group. Germline V gene sequence: CDR1 LNHDA, CDR2 SQIVND (reference sequence). The CDR3 is 14 amino acids. V shed 1 base and J shed 4 bases, with 7 bases lying between them. The receptor's source is a man aged 50 or older in good health and CMV-seropositive. The genes are TRBV19 and TRBJ2-2; possible D gene TRBD2, 5 bases. The sample consisted of PBMCs. CDR3 sequence reads: CASSIARGTGELFF. The DNA for the CDR3 is TGTGCCAGTAGTATAGCTCGGGGCACCGGGGAGCTGTTTTTT.